This T cell receptor beta chain comes out of a study of CD8+ T cells in alopecia areata. Study details: The study gave treated patients oral tofacitinib at 5 to 10 mg twice daily.

Note on this clone: Antigen unknown. Likely a read error: the CDR3 ends without its conserved phenylalanine or tryptophan. The DNA is left out, because the CDR3 cannot be placed on it with certainty; the CDR3 is given as TCRdb lists it.

Extracted RNA was reverse transcribed, and the resulting cDNA served as sequencing template. Profiled with immunoSEQ multiplex PCR; TCRdb holds only in-frame clones, not every one. The repertoire holds over 200,000 clones, with approximately 61% as singletons. Findings of the study overall: Across lesional scalp, and particularly alopecia totalis/universalis, clonality surpassed that of normal scalp.

Germline CDR1 reads SNHLY; CDR2 reads FYNNEI. The CDR3 comprises 11 residues, both ends counted. The rearrangement links TRBV2 to TRBJ1-4; TRBD1, the table's D call, lacks a check against the DNA. Sequenced here: CD4+ T cells sorted from blood, sampled at week 0. This sequence originates from a human donor with alopecia areata. The CDR3 reads CASSVTGVKYY.